A single sample gave rise to the 21 T cell receptor beta chains below, sequenced in a study of blood T cell repertoires in COVID-19. TCRdb keeps only in-frame clones here, not all; method: immunoSEQ multiplex PCR. The sample contains 150,000 or so clones, roughly 87% of which appear only once. The sample taken for sequencing was PBMCs or T cells enriched from blood (not recorded which). These receptors all stem from a human donor with acute COVID-19. The donor label of this sample is uncertain.

The chain combines TRBV24-1 with TRBJ2-6; TRBD1 matches 8 bases. The CDR3 extends over 17 amino acids. The germline V gene encodes CDR1 KGHDR and CDR2 SFDVKD. After removal of 4 bases from V and 0 bases from J, the junction contained 4 bases not matched to a gene. In DNA form, the CDR3 reads TGTGCCACCAGTGAGGCCGGGACAGGCTCTGGGGCCAACGTCCTGACTTTC. Translation: CATSEAGTGSGANVLTF.

The CDR3 loop reads CASTFSSGGAGYEQYF. The CDR3 coding sequence is TGTGCCAGCACCTTCTCTAGCGGGGGGGCCGGCTACGAGCAGTACTTC. The chain couples TRBV6-6 to TRBJ2-7; 12 positions match TRBD2. J gave up 3 bases and V 7 bases, and 10 bases lay outside the gene matches. There are 16 residues in the CDR3. CDR1 is MNHNY, CDR2 SVGAGI, per germline (reference sequence).

V is TRBV3-1 (or the pseudogene TRBV3-2) and J is TRBJ2-7, with D perhaps TRBD1 (5 bases). V was shortened by 0 bases and J by 4 bases, with 10 bases between the two germline ends. CDR3 length: 14 residues. Germline assignment: CDR1 LGHDT and CDR2 YNNKEL (reference sequence). CDR3 coding DNA: TGTGCCAGCAGCCAAGAGGTAGGGGCTTACGAGCAGTACTTC. This sequence encodes CASSQEVGAYEQYF.

This clone was seen just once. The V call is TRBV19, the J call TRBJ2-5; TRBD1 matches at 12 bases. Trimming cost V 5 bases and J 5 bases; bases outside gene matches: 6. The CDR3 covers 15 residues. From germline, CDR1 is LNHDA and CDR2 SQIVND (reference sequence). Here the CDR3 DNA reads TGTGCCAGTAGTGATGGGACAGGGGGCCGGGAGACCCAGTACTTC. Protein: CASSDGTGGRETQYF.

The CDR3 DNA reads TGTGCCACCAGCAAGGGGGCCGCTCTCTCCTACGAGCAGTACTTC. It codes for CATSKGAALSYEQYF. This rearrangement joins TRBV15 to TRBJ2-7; TRBD1 matches 7 bases. J gave up 0 bases and V 4 bases, and 6 bases lay outside the gene matches. Germline V lookup: CDR1 LNHNV, CDR2 YYDKDF (reference sequence). The CDR3 loop spans 15 amino acids.

The V and J genes are TRBV11-2 and TRBJ1-2, with D tentatively TRBD1 (5 bases). The CDR3 totals 15 residues. The V gene's germline CDR1 is SGHAT and CDR2 FQNNGV. V lost 1 base and J lost 0, with 9 bases in between. Here the CDR3 reads CASSLAGLPNYGYTF. The CDR3 bases are TGTGCCAGCAGCTTAGCAGGGCTACCTAACTATGGCTACACCTTC.

J is TRBJ1-3 and V is TRBV5-1; TRBD1 matches 7 bases. The germline CDR1 and CDR2 sequences are SGHRS and YFSETQ. The CDR3 has 15 amino acids. V lost 4 bases and J lost 3; bases outside the gene matches: 7. The CDR3 here is CASSPRTGGGNTIYF. CDR3 DNA sequence: TGCGCCAGCAGCCCGAGGACAGGTGGTGGAAACACCATATATTTT.

The CDR3 bases are TGTGCCAGCAGCTTTCCCCAGGGGGCCGGTGCTGAAGCTTTCTTT. Its protein is CASSFPQGAGAEAFF. The rearrangement uses TRBV7-6 and TRBJ1-1; 8 nucleotides agree with TRBD1. Per the germline V gene, CDR1 is SGHVS and CDR2 is FNYEAQ. The CDR3 consists of 15 residues. V lost 3 bases to trimming and J lost 6 bases; unmatched junction nucleotides: 9. The complete variable domain, with remaining parts taken from reference TRBV7-6 and TRBJ1-1, reads GAGVSQSPRYKVTKRGQDVALRCDPISGHVSLYWYRQALGQGPEFLTYFNYEAQQDKSGLPNDRFSAERPEGSISTLTIQRTEQRDSAMYRCASSFPQGAGAEAFFGQGTRLTVV.

The J gene is TRBJ1-3, the V gene TRBV7-2; D is perhaps TRBD1 (5 bases). V was clipped by 4 bases and J by 1 base, with 14 bases between them. Germline CDR1 is SGHTA and CDR2 is FQGNSA. The CDR3 has 16 amino acids. The CDR3 protein is CASSSPGLRSGNTIYF. In DNA, the CDR3 is TGTGCCAGCAGCTCCCCGGGACTTCGTTCTGGAAACACCATATATTTT.

The rearrangement uses TRBV5-1 and TRBJ1-4; tentative D call: TRBD1 (5 bases). The CDR3 spans 14 residues. Looked up from germline, CDR1 is SGHRS and CDR2 is YFSETQ. Trimming took off 4 bases at V and 3 bases at J, with 10 bases between the two ends. The CDR3 protein is CASSPGLANEKLFF. CDR3 nucleotides: TGCGCCAGCAGCCCAGGGCTGGCTAATGAAAAACTGTTTTTT.

The V call is TRBV2, the J call TRBJ2-1, with 10 bases matching TRBD2. CDR3 size: 16 residues. The germline V gene has CDR1 SNHLY and CDR2 FYNNEI. Trimming at V came to 8 bases and at J to 0 bases, leaving 7 bases not matched to a gene. The DNA of the CDR3 is TGTGCCAGCCTGGCTAGCGGGGGCCTCTCCTACAATGAGCAGTTCTTC. It encodes CASLASGGLSYNEQFF. Looking up the rest from reference TRBV2 and TRBJ2-1 gives the full variable domain: EPEVTQTPSHQVTQMGQEVILRCVPISNHLYFYWYRQILGQKVEFLVSFYNNEISEKSEIFDDQFSVERPDGSNFTLKIRSTKLEDSAMYFCASLASGGLSYNEQFFGPGTRLTVL.

The V and J genes are TRBV9 and TRBJ1-3, with a tentative D call TRBD1 (6 bases). CDR1 is SGDLS, CDR2 YYNGEE, per germline. CDR3 length: 16 residues. Trimming pared 3 bases from V and 2 bases from J, leaving 15 bases between. As DNA, the CDR3 is TGTGCCAGCAGCGGGTCAGGGGAGGGTACTGGAAACACCATATATTTT. Amino acid sequence: CASSGSGEGTGNTIYF.

V gene TRBV6-2 or TRBV6-3 combines with J gene TRBJ1-1; TRBD1 agrees at 8 bases. The CDR3 is 14 amino acids. The trim removed 5 bases at V and 7 bases at J, leaving 9 bases unmatched. CDR1 and CDR2 from the germline V gene are MNHEY and SVGEGT. The CDR3, as DNA: TGTGCCAGCAGTGCGGCCTTGACAGGGGATGAAGCTTTCTTT. It yields the protein CASSAALTGDEAFF.

This chain joins TRBV6-5 and TRBJ2-1, with 10 bases matching TRBD2. The J segment lost 7 bases and the V segment lost 4 bases, leaving 7 bases of the junction unmatched. Germline loops: CDR1 MNHEY, CDR2 SVGAGI. This CDR3 has 15 amino acids. CDR3 protein: CASSSRGSGGNEQFF. The CDR3 nucleotides read TGTGCCAGCAGTTCCCGGGGTAGCGGGGGGAATGAGCAGTTCTTC.

This rearrangement joins TRBV30 to TRBJ2-6, with 7 bases that match TRBD1. This CDR3 region has 16 residues. Germline V gene data show CDR1 as GTSNPN and CDR2 as SVGIG (reference sequence). J was trimmed by 0 bases and V by 0 bases; bases with no gene match: 2. CDR3 protein: CAWSVAGGSGANVLTF. The CDR3 coding sequence is TGTGCCTGGAGTGTAGCAGGGGGCTCTGGGGCCAACGTCCTGACTTTC. Filled out from reference TRBV30 and TRBJ2-6, the complete variable domain reads SQTIHQWPATLVQPVGSPLSLECTVEGTSNPNLYWYRQAAGRGLQLLFYSVGIGQISSEVPQNLSASRPQDRQFILSSKKLLLSDSGFYLCAWSVAGGSGANVLTFGAGSRLTVL.

In its sample, this clone was seen once. The chain recombines TRBV7-9 with TRBJ2-3; D is uncertain. CDR1 SEHNR and CDR2 FQNEAQ come from the germline V gene (reference sequence). This CDR3 is built from 13 residues. V was clipped by 7 bases and J by 4 bases, with 12 bases between them. Here the CDR3 reads CASIPRSADTQYF. CDR3 DNA sequence: TGTGCCAGCATCCCTAGGTCCGCAGATACGCAGTATTTT.

CDR3 amino acids: CASSSGTGGKGEKLFF. The CDR3 coding sequence is TGCGCCAGCAGCTCAGGGACAGGCGGTAAAGGGGAAAAACTGTTTTTT. The chain links TRBV4-1 to TRBJ1-4; 8 positions agree with TRBD1. The CDR3 length is 16 residues. The junction had 13 bases not matched to a gene; V was cut back by 5 bases and J by 8 bases. CDR1 MGHRA and CDR2 YSYEKL come from the germline V gene.

The chain carries TRBV25-1 and TRBJ1-1; 8 bases align to TRBD1. Germline V gives CDR1 MGHDK, CDR2 SYGVNS. Germline trimming cut 4 bases from V and 0 bases from J; bases unmatched to any gene: 7. The CDR3 consists of 16 residues. In DNA form, the CDR3 reads TGTGCCAGCAGTGGACCCCCGACAGGGGTGAACACTGAAGCTTTCTTT. Residues: CASSGPPTGVNTEAFF.

The V call is TRBV12-3 or TRBV12-4, the J call TRBJ2-1; D gene unclear. This CDR3 has 11 residues. V lost 10 bases and J 6 bases, leaving 10 bases between the germline ends. As DNA, the CDR3 is TGTGCCACCATGAGGTCCAATGAGCAGTTCTTC. It yields the protein CATMRSNEQFF.

The V call is TRBV7-2, the J call TRBJ1-1, with 8 bases lining up with TRBD1. V was clipped by 0 bases and J by 6 bases; unmatched bases: 6. CDR3 length: 15 amino acids. Germline assignment: CDR1 SGHTA and CDR2 FQGNSA. CDR3 nucleotide sequence: TGTGCCAGCAGCTTAGCTCAGGGGGCTTTGGCTGAAGCTTTCTTT. Its translation is CASSLAQGALAEAFF.

V and J are TRBV7-2 and TRBJ2-2, with 8 bases that match TRBD2. Losses at the gene ends were 3 bases for V and 6 bases for J; bases not matched to a gene: 9. Germline CDR1 is SGHTA and CDR2 is FQGNSA. This CDR3 spans 16 amino acids. CDR3 nucleotide sequence: TGTGCCAGCAGCTTTGGCGGGCGGGGGGTGGCCGGGGAGCTGTTTTTT. This gives the protein CASSFGGRGVAGELFF.